A single TCR beta chain is shown here with its context. This sample was included in a study of blood T cell repertoires in COVID-19. Generated by immunoSEQ multiplex PCR, the TCRdb table keeps only in-frame clones and is missing some. Among about 320,000 clones listed, 75% to 90% were seen once. This CDR3 has 14 amino acids. J lost 8 bases, V lost 5 bases, and 9 bases had no gene match. From germline, CDR1 is MNHEY and CDR2 SMNVEV (reference sequence). The sequenced material came from PBMCs or T cells enriched from blood (not recorded which). V and J are TRBV27 and TRBJ2-1; 7 nucleotides align to TRBD2. The clonotype was recovered from a man between 60 and 70 years old who had recovered from COVID-19. CDR3 sequence reads: CASSTTSLGDEQFF. CDR3 bases: TGTGCCAGCAGTACGACTAGCCTTGGCGATGAGCAGTTCTTC.